This TCR beta chain stems from a study of identical twins. Per germline, CDR1 SGHVS and CDR2 FQNEAQ. Trimming took 5 bases from V and 6 from J, leaving 8 bases between them. The CDR3 loop spans 12 amino acids. TCRdb analysed the 5' RACE reads with MiXCR anew, one entry per CDR3 protein. The table lists approximately 630,000 distinct CDR3 sequences, roughly 7.1% of them singletons. A further study also used this sample, focusing on yellow fever vaccine responses in identical twins.

Specimen: PBMCs. The sequence came from a woman aged 18-30 years in good health. The chain links TRBV7-8 to TRBJ2-1, with D hard to call. The CDR3 DNA is TGTGCCAGCAGCCGCCGGAGCAATGAGCAGTTCTTC. Its protein is CASSRRSNEQFF.